This T cell receptor (beta chain) was recorded in a study of T cells in Graves' hyperthyroidism and ophthalmopathy. Individuals with ophthalmopathy presented a Clinical Activity Score of at least 3, a NOSPECS grade of at least 4 and a duration under 3 months. The CDR3 loop spans 15 amino acids. CDR1 SGHDN and CDR2 FVKESK come from the germline V gene. V was pared by 6 bases and J by 8 bases, with 11 bases of the junction left unmatched. Amplification of TCR beta CDR3 regions was performed using RNA transcripts as template. The HTBI primer set served for first-round RT-PCR of the TCR CDR3. In TCRdb, the multiplex PCR reads were re-called with MiXCR into one record per CDR3 protein. The sample consists of approximately 400,000 distinct CDR3 sequences, approximately 14% of them appearing once.

Sequenced material: blood. The rearrangement links TRBV14 to TRBJ1-4; TRBD1 agrees at 8 bases. The receptor comes from a woman aged 30 to 39 with Graves' ophthalmopathy. CDR3 DNA: TGTGCCAGCAGTTCCTGGACAGGGTCGATAGAAAAACTGTTTTTT. This encodes CASSSWTGSIEKLFF.